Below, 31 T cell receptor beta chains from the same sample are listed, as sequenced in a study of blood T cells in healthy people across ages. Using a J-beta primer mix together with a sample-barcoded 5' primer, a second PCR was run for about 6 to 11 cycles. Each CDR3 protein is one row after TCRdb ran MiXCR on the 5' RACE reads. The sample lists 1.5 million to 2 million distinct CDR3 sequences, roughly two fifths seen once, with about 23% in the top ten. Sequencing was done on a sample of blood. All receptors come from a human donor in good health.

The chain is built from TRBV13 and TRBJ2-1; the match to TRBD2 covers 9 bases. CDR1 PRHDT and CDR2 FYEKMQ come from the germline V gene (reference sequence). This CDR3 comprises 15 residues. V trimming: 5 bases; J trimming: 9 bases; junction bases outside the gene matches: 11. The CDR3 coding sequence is TGTGCCAGCAGCCCCGGACTAGCGTCGTATAGTGAGCAGTTCTTC. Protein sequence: CASSPGLASYSEQFF.

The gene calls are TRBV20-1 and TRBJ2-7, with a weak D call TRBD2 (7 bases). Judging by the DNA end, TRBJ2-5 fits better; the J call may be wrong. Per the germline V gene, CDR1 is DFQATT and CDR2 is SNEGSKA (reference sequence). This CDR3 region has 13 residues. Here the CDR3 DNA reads TGCAGTGTAGGGGGGGGGCCCTCGGAGACCCAGTACTTC. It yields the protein CSVGGGPSETQYF.

CDR3 protein: CAISYYGTGAFEQYF. In DNA, the CDR3 is TGTGCCATCAGTTATTATGGGACAGGGGCTTTCGAGCAGTACTTC. J is TRBJ2-7 and V is TRBV10-3; 10 positions match TRBD1. Germline trimming cut 5 bases from V and 6 bases from J; bases unmatched to any gene: 10. The CDR3 sequence is 15 residues long. Germline values: CDR1 ENHRY, CDR2 SYGVKD.

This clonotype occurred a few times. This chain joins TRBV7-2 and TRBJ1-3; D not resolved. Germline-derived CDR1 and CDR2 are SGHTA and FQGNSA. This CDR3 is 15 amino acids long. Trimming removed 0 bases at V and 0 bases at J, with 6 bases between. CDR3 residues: CASSLAPSSGNTIYF. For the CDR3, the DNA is TGTGCCAGCAGCTTAGCCCCGAGCTCTGGAAACACCATATATTTT.

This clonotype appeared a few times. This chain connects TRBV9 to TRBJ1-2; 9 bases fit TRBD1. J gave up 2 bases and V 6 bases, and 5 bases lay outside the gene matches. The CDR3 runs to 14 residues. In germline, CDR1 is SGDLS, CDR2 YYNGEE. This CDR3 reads CASTRGQGNYGYTF. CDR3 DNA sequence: TGTGCCAGCACCCGGGGACAGGGAAACTATGGCTACACCTTC.

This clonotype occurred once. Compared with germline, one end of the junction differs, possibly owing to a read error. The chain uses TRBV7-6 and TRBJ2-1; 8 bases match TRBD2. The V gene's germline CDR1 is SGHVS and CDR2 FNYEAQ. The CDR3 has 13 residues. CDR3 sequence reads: CASSLAPLAGQFF. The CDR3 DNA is TGTGCCAGCAGCCTAGCTCCATTAGCGGGACAGTTCTTC.

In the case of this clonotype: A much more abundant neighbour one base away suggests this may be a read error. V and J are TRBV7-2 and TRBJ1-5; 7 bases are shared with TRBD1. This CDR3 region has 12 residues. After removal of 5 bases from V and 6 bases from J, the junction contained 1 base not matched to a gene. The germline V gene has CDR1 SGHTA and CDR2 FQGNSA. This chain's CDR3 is CASSRDSQPQHF. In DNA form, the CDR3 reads TGTGCCAGCAGCCGGGACAGTCAGCCCCAGCATTTT.

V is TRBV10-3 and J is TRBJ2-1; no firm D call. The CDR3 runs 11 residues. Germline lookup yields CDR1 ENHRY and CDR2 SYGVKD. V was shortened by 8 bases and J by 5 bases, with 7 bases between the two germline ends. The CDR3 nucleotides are TGTGCCATCTTGGAACACAATGAGCAGTTCTTC. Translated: CAILEHNEQFF.

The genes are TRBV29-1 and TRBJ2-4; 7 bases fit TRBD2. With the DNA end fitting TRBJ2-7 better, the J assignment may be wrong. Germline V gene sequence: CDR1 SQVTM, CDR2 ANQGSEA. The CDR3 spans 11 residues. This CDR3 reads CSVFGGYEQYF. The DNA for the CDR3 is TGCAGCGTTTTCGGGGGGTACGAGCAGTACTTC.

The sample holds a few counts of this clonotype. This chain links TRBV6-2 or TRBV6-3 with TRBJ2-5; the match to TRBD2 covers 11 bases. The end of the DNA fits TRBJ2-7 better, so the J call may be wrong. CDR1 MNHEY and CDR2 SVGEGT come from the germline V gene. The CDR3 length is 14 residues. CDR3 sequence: CASRTRLAGNEQYF. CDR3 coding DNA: TGTGCCAGCAGGACGAGACTAGCGGGGAACGAGCAGTACTTC.

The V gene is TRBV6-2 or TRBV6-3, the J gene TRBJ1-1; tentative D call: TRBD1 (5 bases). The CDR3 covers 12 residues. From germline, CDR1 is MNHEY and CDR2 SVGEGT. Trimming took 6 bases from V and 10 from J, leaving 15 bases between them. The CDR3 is CASSREGTGAFF. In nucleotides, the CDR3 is TGTGCCAGCAGCCGAGAGGGGACCGGAGCTTTCTTT.

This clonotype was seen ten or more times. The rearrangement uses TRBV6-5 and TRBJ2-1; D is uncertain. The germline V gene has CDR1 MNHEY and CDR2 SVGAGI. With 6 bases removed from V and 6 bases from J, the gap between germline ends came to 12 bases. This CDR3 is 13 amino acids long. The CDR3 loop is CASSSLRGNEQFF. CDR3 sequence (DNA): TGTGCCAGCAGCTCCCTCCGCGGCAATGAGCAGTTCTTC.

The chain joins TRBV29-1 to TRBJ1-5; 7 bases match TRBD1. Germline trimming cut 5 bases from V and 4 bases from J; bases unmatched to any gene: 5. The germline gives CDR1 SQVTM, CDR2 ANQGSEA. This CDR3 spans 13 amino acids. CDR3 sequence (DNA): TGCAGCGTTCGGGACAGCCCAAATCAGCCCCAGCATTTT. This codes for CSVRDSPNQPQHF. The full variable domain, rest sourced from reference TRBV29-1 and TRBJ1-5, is SAVISQKPSRDICQRGTSLTIQCQVDSQVTMMFWYRQQPGQSLTLIATANQGSEATYESGFVIDKFPISRPNLTFSTLTVSNMSPEDSSIYLCSVRDSPNQPQHFGDGTRLSIL.

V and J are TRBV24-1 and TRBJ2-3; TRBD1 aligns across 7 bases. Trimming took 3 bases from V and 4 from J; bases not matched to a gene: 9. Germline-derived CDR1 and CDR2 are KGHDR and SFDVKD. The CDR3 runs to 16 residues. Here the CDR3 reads CATSDRQGIIPDTQYF. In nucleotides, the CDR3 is TGTGCCACCAGTGATCGACAGGGAATAATACCAGATACGCAGTATTTT.

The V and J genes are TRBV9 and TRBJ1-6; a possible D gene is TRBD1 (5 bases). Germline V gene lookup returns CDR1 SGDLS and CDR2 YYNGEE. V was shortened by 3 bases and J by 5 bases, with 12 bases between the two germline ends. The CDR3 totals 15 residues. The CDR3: CASSATPQDNSPLHF. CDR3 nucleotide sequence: TGTGCCAGCAGCGCTACCCCACAGGATAATTCACCCCTCCACTTT.

The DNA for the CDR3 is TGTACCAGCAGCTTAGGGAGGTTGGATACGCAGTATTTT. Translating it yields CTSSLGRLDTQYF. The chain has TRBV7-2 and TRBJ2-3; possible D gene TRBD2, 5 bases. Germline V gives CDR1 SGHTA, CDR2 FQGNSA. CDR3 size: 13 residues. Trimming pared 1 base from V and 6 bases from J, leaving 8 bases between.

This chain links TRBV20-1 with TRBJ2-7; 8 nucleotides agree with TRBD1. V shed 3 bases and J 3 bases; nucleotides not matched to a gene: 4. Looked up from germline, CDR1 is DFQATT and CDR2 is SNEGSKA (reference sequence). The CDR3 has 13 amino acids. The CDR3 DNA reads TGCAGTGCTAGCGGGGGACAGGTCTACGAGCAGTACTTC. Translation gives CSASGGQVYEQYF.

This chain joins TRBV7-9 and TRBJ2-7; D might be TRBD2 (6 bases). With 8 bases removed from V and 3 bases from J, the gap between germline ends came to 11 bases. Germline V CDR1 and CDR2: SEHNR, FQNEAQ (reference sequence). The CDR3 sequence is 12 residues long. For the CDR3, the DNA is TGTGCCAGCGGCTCGGGACTCTACGAGCAGTACTTC. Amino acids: CASGSGLYEQYF.

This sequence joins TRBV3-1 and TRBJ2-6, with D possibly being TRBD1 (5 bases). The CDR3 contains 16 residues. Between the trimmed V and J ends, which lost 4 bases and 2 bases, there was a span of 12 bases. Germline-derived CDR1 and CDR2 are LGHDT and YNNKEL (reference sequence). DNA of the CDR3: TGTGCCAGCAGCCCCCAGGGTCGGGCTGGGGCCAACGTCCTGACTTTC. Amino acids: CASSPQGRAGANVLTF.

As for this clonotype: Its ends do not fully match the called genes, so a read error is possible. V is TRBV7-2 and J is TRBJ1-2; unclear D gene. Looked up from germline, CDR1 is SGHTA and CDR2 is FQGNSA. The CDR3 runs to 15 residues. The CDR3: CASSFRPGKPYGCTF. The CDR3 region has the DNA TGTGCCAGCAGCTTTAGGCCCGGTAAACCCTATGGCTGCACCTTC.

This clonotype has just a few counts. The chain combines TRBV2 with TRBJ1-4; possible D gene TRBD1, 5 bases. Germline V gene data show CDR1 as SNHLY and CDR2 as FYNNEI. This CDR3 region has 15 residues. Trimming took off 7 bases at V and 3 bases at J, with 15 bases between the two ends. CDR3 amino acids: CASNGAGRANEKLFF. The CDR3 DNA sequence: TGTGCCAGCAACGGGGCGGGGCGAGCTAATGAAAAACTGTTTTTT.

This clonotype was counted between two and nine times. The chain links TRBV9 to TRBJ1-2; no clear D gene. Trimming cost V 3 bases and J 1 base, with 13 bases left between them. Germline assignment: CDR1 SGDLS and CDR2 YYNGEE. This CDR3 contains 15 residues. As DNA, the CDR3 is TGTGCCAGCAGCGGGGATTGGCAGAGTAACTATGGCTACACCTTC. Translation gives CASSGDWQSNYGYTF.

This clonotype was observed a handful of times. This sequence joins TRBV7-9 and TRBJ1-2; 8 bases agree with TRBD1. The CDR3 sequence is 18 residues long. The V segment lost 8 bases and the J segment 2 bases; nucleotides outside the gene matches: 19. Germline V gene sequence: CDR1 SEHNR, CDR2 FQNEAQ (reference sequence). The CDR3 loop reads CASEGGTGTGVLNYGYTF. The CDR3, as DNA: TGTGCCAGCGAGGGGGGAACCGGGACAGGAGTTTTAAACTATGGCTACACCTTC.

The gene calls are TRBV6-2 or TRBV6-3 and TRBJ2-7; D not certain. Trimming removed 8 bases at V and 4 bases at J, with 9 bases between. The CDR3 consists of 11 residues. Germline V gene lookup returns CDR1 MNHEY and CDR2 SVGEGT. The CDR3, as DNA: TGTGCCAGCGGTAAGGTATACGAGCAGTACTTC. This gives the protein CASGKVYEQYF.

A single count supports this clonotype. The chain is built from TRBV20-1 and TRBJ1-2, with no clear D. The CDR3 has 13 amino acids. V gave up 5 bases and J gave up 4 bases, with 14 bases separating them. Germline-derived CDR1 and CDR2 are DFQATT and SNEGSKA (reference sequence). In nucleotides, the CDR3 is TGCAGTGCTTCCCCGAGAGCGATCTATGGCTACACCTTC. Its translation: CSASPRAIYGYTF.

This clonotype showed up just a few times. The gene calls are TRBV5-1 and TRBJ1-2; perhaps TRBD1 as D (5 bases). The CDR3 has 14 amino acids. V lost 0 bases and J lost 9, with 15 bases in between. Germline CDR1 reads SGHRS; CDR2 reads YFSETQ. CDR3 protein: CASSLAQDSRSYTF. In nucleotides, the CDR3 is TGCGCCAGCAGCTTGGCACAGGATTCTAGGAGCTACACCTTC.

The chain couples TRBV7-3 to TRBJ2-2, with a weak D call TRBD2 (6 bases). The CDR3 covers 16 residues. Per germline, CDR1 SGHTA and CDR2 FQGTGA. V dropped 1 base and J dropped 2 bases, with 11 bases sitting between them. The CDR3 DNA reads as TGTGCCAGCAGCTTAATTGGCGGGACTAACACCGGGGAGCTGTTTTTT. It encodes CASSLIGGTNTGELFF.

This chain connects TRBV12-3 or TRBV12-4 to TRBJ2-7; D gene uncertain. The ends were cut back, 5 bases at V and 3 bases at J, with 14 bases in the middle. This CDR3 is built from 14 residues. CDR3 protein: CASSPMAANYEQYF. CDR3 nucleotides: TGTGCCAGCAGTCCCATGGCCGCCAACTACGAGCAGTACTTC.

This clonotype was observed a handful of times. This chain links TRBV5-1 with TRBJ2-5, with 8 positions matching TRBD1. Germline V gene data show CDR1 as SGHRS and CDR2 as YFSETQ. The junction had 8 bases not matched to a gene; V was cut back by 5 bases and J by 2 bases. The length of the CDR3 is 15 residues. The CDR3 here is CASSLGTGAQETQYF. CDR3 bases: TGCGCCAGCAGTCTGGGGACAGGAGCACAAGAGACCCAGTACTTC.

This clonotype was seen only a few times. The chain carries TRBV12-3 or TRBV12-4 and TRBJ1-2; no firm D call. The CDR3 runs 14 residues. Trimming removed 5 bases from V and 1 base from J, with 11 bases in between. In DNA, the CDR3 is TGTGCCAGCAGTCGACCAAGCGATAACTATGGCTACACCTTC. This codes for CASSRPSDNYGYTF.

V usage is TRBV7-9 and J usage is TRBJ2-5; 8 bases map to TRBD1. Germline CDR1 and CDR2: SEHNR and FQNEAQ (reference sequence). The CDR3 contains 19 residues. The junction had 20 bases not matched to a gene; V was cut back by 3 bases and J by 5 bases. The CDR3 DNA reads TGTGCCAGCAGCTTCGGTTCTGTCGTAGCAGGGGGCTTGAGCGAGACCCAGTACTTC. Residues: CASSFGSVVAGGLSETQYF.